What follows are 6 T cell receptor beta chains derived from one specimen sequenced in a study of CD8 T cells in ankylosing spondylitis. A single record per CDR3 protein comes from TCRdb applying MiXCR to the 5' RACE reads. The sample carries around 250,000 distinct CDR3 sequences, roughly 32% recorded once. Sequenced: blood, either unsorted or a sorted T cell fraction (not recorded which). These TCRs come from a male donor with ankylosing spondylitis or in good health (not recorded which).

The rearrangement joins TRBV20-1 to TRBJ2-3, with 9 bases identical to TRBD1. The germline gives CDR1 DFQATT, CDR2 SNEGSKA (reference sequence). This CDR3 region has 14 residues. The CDR3 DNA reads TGCAGCCTCCTGGGACAGGGATCCACAGATACGCAGTATTTT. Its translation is CSLLGQGSTDTQYF.

V and J are TRBV9 and TRBJ2-3; no reliable D call. Trimming took 1 base from V and 1 from J, leaving 7 bases between them. From germline, CDR1 is SGDLS and CDR2 YYNGEE. The CDR3 is 14 residues long. The CDR3 region is CASSVSSGTDTQYF. DNA for the CDR3: TGTGCCAGCAGCGTATCCTCGGGCACAGATACGCAGTATTTT.

The chain recombines TRBV6-5 with TRBJ2-3, with 7 bases lining up with TRBD2. With V trimmed by 2 bases and J by 0 bases, 8 bases remained unmatched. This CDR3 region has 17 residues. Germline lookup yields CDR1 MNHEY and CDR2 SVGAGI. CDR3 nucleotides: TGTGCCAGCAGTTACGGGGGGGAGGTGTCAAGCACAGATACGCAGTATTTT. Encoded protein: CASSYGGEVSSTDTQYF.

There are a few counts of this clonotype. The chain links TRBV20-1 to TRBJ2-5; 13 bases line up with TRBD2. The CDR3 covers 15 residues. Germline assignment: CDR1 DFQATT and CDR2 SNEGSKA (reference sequence). V gave up 6 bases and J gave up 4 bases; unmatched junction bases: 8. In nucleotides, the CDR3 is TGCAGTGCACCCGGACTAGCGGGGGTCGGAGAGACCCAGTACTTC. Translating gives CSAPGLAGVGETQYF.

The chain employs TRBV4-1 and TRBJ1-3; possibly TRBD1 for D (5 bases). CDR1 and CDR2 (germline): MGHRA, YSYEKL. Trimming removed 5 bases at V and 3 bases at J, with 14 bases between. The CDR3 has 15 amino acids. The CDR3 DNA reads as TGCGCCAGCAGCTACATTCAGGACATTGGAAACACCATATATTTT. This translates into CASSYIQDIGNTIYF.

The rearrangement links TRBV29-1 to TRBJ2-2, with 10 nucleotides matching TRBD2. This CDR3 has 15 amino acids. Germline assignment: CDR1 SQVTM and CDR2 ANQGSEA. V shed 4 bases, J shed 6 bases, and the junction held 8 bases outside the gene matches. The CDR3 loop is CSVVPSGGGAGELFF. As DNA, the CDR3 is TGCAGCGTTGTCCCCAGCGGGGGGGGGGCCGGGGAGCTGTTTTTT.